Listed here are 5 T cell receptor beta chains from one sample, sequenced in a study of blood T cell repertoires in COVID-19. This table comes from immunoSEQ multiplex PCR, and its TCRdb copy is limited to in-frame clones, with some not included. The sample comprises around 230,000 clones, roughly nine tenths of which are singletons, and 0.65% to 0.85% rests with the top ten. The source material was peripheral blood. These receptors all stem from a man in his forties or fifties with acute or convalescent COVID-19.

The chain recombines TRBV19 with TRBJ2-2, with 9 bases aligning to TRBD1. This CDR3 contains 16 residues. V was clipped by 7 bases and J by 4 bases; unmatched bases: 10. Germline lookup yields CDR1 LNHDA and CDR2 SQIVND (reference sequence). In nucleotides, the CDR3 is TGTGCCAGTACCCTCCTGGACAGGGGTGGCACCGGGGAGCTGTTTTTT. It codes for CASTLLDRGGTGELFF.

V is TRBV6-1 and J is TRBJ2-7, with D tentatively TRBD2 (5 bases). The CDR3 loop spans 12 amino acids. Germline loops: CDR1 MNHNS, CDR2 SASEGT. The germline V and J ends were trimmed by 9 bases and 3 bases, with 12 bases remaining between them. DNA of the CDR3: TGTGCCAGAATAGCGCGCAACTACGAGCAGTACTTC. Translated: CARIARNYEQYF.

This rearrangement joins TRBV5-1 to TRBJ1-1; 7 bases line up with TRBD1. V lost 1 base and J lost 5; bases outside the gene matches: 5. Germline CDR1 reads SGHRS; CDR2 reads YFSETQ. The CDR3 contains 14 residues. The DNA for the CDR3 is TGCGCCAGCAGCTTGATAGGACAGGAAACTGAAGCTTTCTTT. Translation: CASSLIGQETEAFF.

The chain is built from TRBV7-8 and TRBJ1-5, with TRBD1 as a possible D gene (6 bases). Trimming left V 4 bases short and J 1 base short, with 20 bases between. This CDR3 region has 18 residues. The germline V gene has CDR1 SGHVS and CDR2 FQNEAQ. CDR3 loop: CASSSLVGRGESNQPQHF. The CDR3 DNA follows: TGTGCCAGCAGCTCCCTCGTTGGCAGGGGAGAAAGCAATCAGCCCCAGCATTTT. The full variable domain, with the rest looked up from reference TRBV7-8 and TRBJ1-5, is GAGVSQSPRYKVAKRGQDVALRCDPISGHVSLFWYQQALGQGPEFLTYFQNEAQLDKSGLPSDRFFAERPEGSVSTLKIQRTQQEDSAVYLCASSSLVGRGESNQPQHFGDGTRLSIL.

The J gene is TRBJ1-3, the V gene TRBV12-3 or TRBV12-4; D not resolved. V was trimmed by 4 bases and J by 0 bases, leaving 4 bases between them. The CDR3 runs 13 residues. The CDR3 spells CASSWSSGNTIYF. CDR3 in DNA: TGTGCCAGCAGTTGGAGCTCTGGAAACACCATATATTTT.